This T cell receptor (beta chain) was sequenced during a study of T cell repertoires in cytomegalovirus infection. Turning to the study itself: The public TCR beta signatures pointed to both CMV infection and matching HLA type.

As regards this clonotype: Antigen unknown.

Germline V CDR1 and CDR2: DFQATT, SNEGSKA (reference sequence). The CDR3 consists of 16 residues. V was clipped by 6 bases and J by 6 bases; unmatched bases: 17. TCRdb re-derived calls from the reads in MiXCR, one entry per CDR3 protein. This sample has nearly 700,000 distinct CDR3 sequences, with roughly 36% found just once. This clonotype originated in a human donor in good health (CMV status not recorded). Some clones in this sample may be carry-over from other donors' samples. Sample: cultured PBMCs, taken from culture after CMV antigen stimulation. The chain uses TRBV20-1 and TRBJ1-1, with TRBD1 matching 9 bases. CDR3: CSAPFPGQGIGAEAFF. The CDR3 nucleotides are TGCAGTGCCCCCTTCCCGGGACAGGGAATAGGCGCTGAAGCTTTCTTT.